This paragraph reports one T cell receptor beta chain. The data belong to a study of blood T cell repertoires in COVID-19. On the study more broadly: The samples span acute and convalescent COVID-19 from the United States, Italy and Spain. PBMCs, B-cell-depleted T cells, or T cells provided the cDNA or gDNA that made up the material.

This CDR3 has 15 residues. V lost 9 bases and J 3 bases, leaving 17 bases between the germline ends. Germline-derived CDR1 and CDR2 are LNHDA and SQIVND (reference sequence). Generated by immunoSEQ multiplex PCR, the TCRdb table keeps only in-frame clones and is missing some. Of roughly 200,000 clones listed, 70% to 90% were seen once; the top ten hold 20% to 25%. The clonotype was recovered from a man in his 60s with active or convalescent COVID-19. The chain has TRBV19 and TRBJ2-2; D unclear. The source material was peripheral blood. In nucleotides, the CDR3 is TGTGCCAGCCGCCCTTGGCTCGAGGACACCGGGGAGCTGTTTTTT. Encoded protein: CASRPWLEDTGELFF.